Presented here are 18 T cell receptor beta chains from one specimen sequenced in a study of blood T cells in healthy people across ages. A sample-barcoded 5' primer and a J-beta primer mix were used in a second PCR of roughly 6 to 11 cycles. TCRdb independently ran MiXCR on the 5' RACE reads; one entry per CDR3 protein. The table has approximately 1.5 million distinct CDR3 sequences, 40% to 45% seen once. Sequencing used blood. The receptors originated from a young woman in good health.

This clonotype occurred a few times. The chain recombines TRBV7-2 with TRBJ2-3; D may be TRBD1 or TRBD2 (5 bases each). The CDR3 runs 17 residues. Deletions cut 5 bases from V and 0 bases from J, with 18 bases between. CDR1 and CDR2 from the germline V gene are SGHTA and FQGNSA. CDR3 bases: TGTGCCAGCAGCACGGGACGCTTGGGGCACAGCACAGATACGCAGTATTTT. Amino acid sequence: CASSTGRLGHSTDTQYF.

The chain carries TRBV24-1 and TRBJ2-3; D is perhaps TRBD2 (6 bases). The CDR3 is made up of 15 amino acids. Trimming shortened V by 4 bases and J by 9 bases, and 19 bases separated the two germline ends. Germline V gene data show CDR1 as KGHDR and CDR2 as SFDVKD. This chain's CDR3 is CATSEAGTPEETQYF. The CDR3 DNA is TGTGCCACCAGTGAAGCCGGGACTCCAGAAGAAACGCAGTATTTT.

The chain employs TRBV7-2 and TRBJ1-1; D is undetermined. V lost 2 bases and J 8 bases, leaving 9 bases between the germline ends. Germline CDR1 reads SGHTA; CDR2 reads FQGNSA. This CDR3 is built from 12 residues. The CDR3 coding sequence is TGTGCCAGCAGCTTATTTGCGGTCGAAGCTTTCTTT. Amino acids: CASSLFAVEAFF.

The chain recombines TRBV6-6 with TRBJ1-1, with D maybe TRBD1 (5 bases). From germline, CDR1 is MNHNY and CDR2 SVGAGI (reference sequence). The CDR3 covers 12 residues. Trimming stripped 4 bases from V and 7 bases from J, with 10 bases between. CDR3 bases: TGTGCCAGCAGTTCAGGGTTTAATGAAGCTTTCTTT. Protein sequence: CASSSGFNEAFF.

The sample holds many counts of this clonotype. The rearrangement joins TRBV5-1 to TRBJ1-4, with 7 bases identical to TRBD1. This CDR3 has 14 amino acids. J was trimmed by 5 bases and V by 4 bases; bases with no gene match: 5. In germline, CDR1 is SGHRS, CDR2 YFSETQ. This chain's CDR3 is CASSPGGQNEKLFF. The CDR3 DNA reads as TGCGCCAGCAGCCCAGGGGGGCAGAATGAAAAACTGTTTTTT.

The CDR3 protein is CASSYDRGSIQYF. CDR3 DNA sequence: TGTGCCAGCAGTTACGACAGGGGTTCCATTCAGTACTTC. The chain uses TRBV6-5 and TRBJ2-4; the match to TRBD1 covers 8 bases. Germline values: CDR1 MNHEY, CDR2 SVGAGI. The CDR3 extends over 13 amino acids. V lost 2 bases, J lost 9 bases, and 3 bases stayed unmatched.

This chain uses TRBV6-5 with TRBJ1-4; no clear D gene. Trimming removed 0 bases from V and 8 bases from J, with 7 bases in between. Germline assignment: CDR1 MNHEY and CDR2 SVGAGI. There are 13 residues in the CDR3. DNA of the CDR3: TGTGCCAGCAGTTACTCGGTCCGGGAAAAACTGTTTTTT. It codes for CASSYSVREKLFF.

The V gene is TRBV20-1, the J gene TRBJ2-6; D could derive from TRBD1 or TRBD2 (6 bases each). This CDR3 contains 17 residues. CDR1 and CDR2 (germline): DFQATT, SNEGSKA (reference sequence). V gave up 6 bases and J gave up 0 bases, with 18 bases separating them. CDR3 DNA: TGCAGTGCAGGGGGGCAGGATCTTGACTCTGGGGCCAACGTCCTGACTTTC. Protein: CSAGGQDLDSGANVLTF.

There are a few counts of this clonotype. The chain carries TRBV20-1 and TRBJ2-1; 10 bases line up with TRBD2. The CDR3 totals 12 residues. V was pared by 3 bases and J by 12 bases, with 5 bases of the junction left unmatched. In germline, CDR1 is DFQATT, CDR2 SNEGSKA (reference sequence). The DNA of the CDR3 is TGCAGTGCTAGTATTATAGCGGGAGGGCAGTTCTTC. This sequence encodes CSASIIAGGQFF.

The rearrangement links TRBV3-1 to TRBJ1-2; possible D gene TRBD1, 6 bases. The germline V gene encodes CDR1 LGHDT and CDR2 YNNKEL (reference sequence). With 1 base removed from V and 3 bases from J, the gap between germline ends came to 12 bases. The CDR3 extends over 15 amino acids. CDR3 in DNA: TGTGCCAGCAGCCAAGGGTGGGGGGCTGACTATGGCTACACCTTC. This encodes CASSQGWGADYGYTF.

This clonotype appeared many times. V is TRBV4-3 and J is TRBJ2-3, with D hard to call. V gave up 0 bases and J gave up 2 bases, with 12 bases separating them. The CDR3 has 16 amino acids. The germline gives CDR1 LGHNA, CDR2 YSLEER. CDR3: CASSQDSPTYTDTQYF. Written as DNA, the CDR3 is TGCGCCAGCAGCCAAGACTCTCCAACGTACACAGATACGCAGTATTTT.

The chain combines TRBV6-5 with TRBJ2-1; 8 positions match TRBD2. The germline V gene encodes CDR1 MNHEY and CDR2 SVGAGI. The CDR3 has 14 residues. V lost 7 bases to trimming and J lost 3 bases; unmatched junction nucleotides: 5. The CDR3 reads CASKGGTSYNEQFF. CDR3 sequence (DNA): TGTGCCAGCAAAGGGGGGACTAGCTACAATGAGCAGTTCTTC.

This clonotype was recorded once. The chain links TRBV9 to TRBJ2-7; no clear D. Germline V gene sequence: CDR1 SGDLS, CDR2 YYNGEE. The CDR3 consists of 15 residues. V dropped 0 bases and J dropped 3 bases, with 13 bases sitting between them. CDR3 in amino acids: CASSVDQDSGYEQYF. CDR3 sequence (DNA): TGTGCCAGCAGCGTAGATCAGGATTCCGGCTACGAGCAGTACTTC.

The table lists this clonotype with a few counts. V gene TRBV20-1 combines with J gene TRBJ2-1; D is possibly TRBD1 (6 bases). The end of the DNA is better explained by TRBJ2-7, so the J call may be wrong. The CDR3 loop spans 12 amino acids. Germline V gene sequence: CDR1 DFQATT, CDR2 SNEGSKA (reference sequence). CDR3 region: CSANPGHHEQYF. The CDR3 DNA reads as TGCAGTGCTAATCCGGGACACCACGAGCAGTACTTC.

The chain couples TRBV3-1 to TRBJ2-7; 7 bases are shared with TRBD2. The junction had 6 bases not matched to a gene; V was cut back by 0 bases and J by 1 base. The CDR3 consists of 16 residues. The germline gives CDR1 LGHDT, CDR2 YNNKEL (reference sequence). CDR3 bases: TGTGCCAGCAGCCAAGAGGGCCGAGCGGGGTCCTACGAGCAGTACTTC. Its protein is CASSQEGRAGSYEQYF.

This clonotype was seen only a few times. The chain's CDR3 is CASSLGAIGEKLFF. The CDR3 coding sequence is TGTGCCAGCAGCTTGGGAGCTATCGGTGAAAAACTGTTTTTT. V usage is TRBV7-6 and J usage is TRBJ1-4; D uncertain. Trimming cost V 3 bases and J 7 bases, with 12 bases left between them. CDR3 length equals 14 residues. CDR1 is SGHVS, CDR2 FNYEAQ, per germline.

This chain uses TRBV27 with TRBJ2-3, with 12 bases aligning to TRBD2. Per germline, CDR1 MNHEY and CDR2 SMNVEV (reference sequence). The V segment lost 4 bases and the J segment 5 bases; nucleotides outside the gene matches: 4. The CDR3 is made up of 15 amino acids. The CDR3 region is CASSSRGLAGDTQYF. The CDR3 DNA reads as TGTGCCAGCAGTTCCAGGGGACTAGCGGGAGATACGCAGTATTTT.

A few counts support this clonotype. The chain is built from TRBV20-1 and TRBJ2-1, with 15 bases matching TRBD2. Trimming cost V 3 bases and J 8 bases; bases outside gene matches: 5. CDR1 is DFQATT and CDR2 is SNEGSKA in the germline V gene (reference sequence). The CDR3 contains 15 residues. The CDR3 protein is CSASRTSGGADEQFF. In DNA, the CDR3 is TGCAGTGCTAGTAGGACTAGCGGGGGGGCCGATGAGCAGTTCTTC.